This T cell receptor (beta chain) derives from a study of PD-L1 blockade in urothelial cancer. The V end lost 3 bases, the J end lost 0 bases, and 9 bases lay between the germline ends. Per the germline V gene, CDR1 is MGHRA and CDR2 is YSYEKL. The CDR3 sequence is 15 residues long. Only in-frame clones appear in the TCRdb table, and some are missing; sequencing was by immunoSEQ multiplex PCR. The sample contains under 20,000 clones, about 83% of which appear only once. Time point specified: peripheral blood 6 weeks after treatment start. This TCR was recovered from a man aged 45-60 years with urothelial cancer. V gene TRBV4-1 combines with J gene TRBJ1-3; the D gene is possibly TRBD1 (6 bases). The sequenced sample was PBMCs, obtained around atezolizumab (anti-PD-L1) treatment. The CDR3 DNA sequence: TGCGCCAGCAGCCAGCTACAGGGCTCTGGAAACACCATATATTTT. Protein: CASSQLQGSGNTIYF.